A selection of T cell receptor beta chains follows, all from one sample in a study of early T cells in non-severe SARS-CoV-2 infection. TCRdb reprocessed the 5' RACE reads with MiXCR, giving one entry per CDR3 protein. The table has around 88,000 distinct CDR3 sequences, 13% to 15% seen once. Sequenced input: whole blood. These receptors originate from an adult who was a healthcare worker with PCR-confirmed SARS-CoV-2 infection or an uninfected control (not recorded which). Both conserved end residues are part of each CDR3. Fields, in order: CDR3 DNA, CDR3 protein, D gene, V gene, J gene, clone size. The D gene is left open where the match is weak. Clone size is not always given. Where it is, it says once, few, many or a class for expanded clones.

CDR3 DNA: TGTGCCAGCAGCCTAAGGACTAGCGGGAGTAACTATGAGCAGTTCTTC; CDR3 protein: CASSLRTSGSNYEQFF; D gene: TRBD2; V gene: TRBV7-9; J gene: TRBJ2-1; clone size: -
CDR3 DNA: TGTGCCAGCAGCCGATCTAATTTCAGGACAGCCTTCTCTACCTTC; CDR3 protein: CASSRSNFRTAFSTF; D gene: -; V gene: TRBV5-6; J gene: TRBJ1-2; clone size: -
CDR3 DNA: TGCGCCAGCAGTGAGCAAGGCACCTCTGGAAACACCATATATTTT; CDR3 protein: CASSEQGTSGNTIYF; D gene: -; V gene: TRBV10-2; J gene: TRBJ1-3; clone size: -
CDR3 DNA: TGTGCCAGCAGTGACGTTGGTCTTAACCTAAACCCTAGCACAGATACGCAGTATTTT; CDR3 protein: CASSDVGLNLNPSTDTQYF; D gene: -; V gene: TRBV6-1; J gene: TRBJ2-3; clone size: many
CDR3 DNA: TGTGCCAGCAGCCCTGACCTACAACTGAACACTGAAGCTTTCTTT; CDR3 protein: CASSPDLQLNTEAFF; D gene: -; V gene: TRBV5-4; J gene: TRBJ1-1; clone size: -
CDR3 DNA: TGTGCCAGCTCACCAAGTCAGGGTAGCAACAATGAGCAGTTCTTC; CDR3 protein: CASSPSQGSNNEQFF; D gene: -; V gene: TRBV18; J gene: TRBJ2-1; clone size: -
CDR3 DNA: TGCGCCAGCAGTGTAGCCCCGGGACTAGGGGATCGGGGGGAGCAGTTCTTC; CDR3 protein: CASSVAPGLGDRGEQFF; D gene: TRBD2; V gene: TRBV10-2; J gene: TRBJ2-1; clone size: many
CDR3 DNA: TGTGCCAGCCAAATAGGGGCGGGGGAGATCTACGAGCAGTACTTC; CDR3 protein: CASQIGAGEIYEQYF; D gene: TRBD2; V gene: TRBV7-2; J gene: TRBJ2-7; clone size: few
CDR3 DNA: TGTGCCAGCAGCTCCCTGGACTCCCAGGACGATCAGCCCCAGCATTTT; CDR3 protein: CASSSLDSQDDQPQHF; D gene: -; V gene: TRBV7-9; J gene: TRBJ1-5; clone size: -
CDR3 DNA: TGTGCCAGCAGCTTGACCCGAGGTTCGGGAGCCGGGGAGACCCAGTACTTC; CDR3 protein: CASSLTRGSGAGETQYF; D gene: -; V gene: TRBV5-6; J gene: TRBJ2-5; clone size: many
CDR3 DNA: TGTGCCATCAGTGAGAGCGCAGGGGTGAACACTGAAGCTTTCTTT; CDR3 protein: CAISESAGVNTEAFF; D gene: -; V gene: TRBV10-3; J gene: TRBJ1-1; clone size: many
CDR3 DNA: TGTGCCACCAGTGATTCGAACCCAGCTAAGATAGCGGGAGCGGAGGAGACCCAGTACTTC; CDR3 protein: CATSDSNPAKIAGAEETQYF; D gene: TRBD2; V gene: TRBV24-1; J gene: TRBJ2-5; clone size: many
CDR3 DNA: TGTGCCAGCCGCCTGTCGACAGGGAACACTGAAGCTTTCTTT; CDR3 protein: CASRLSTGNTEAFF; D gene: -; V gene: TRBV6-5; J gene: TRBJ1-1; clone size: few